These 21 T cell receptor beta chains share one sample of origin, sequenced in a study of Graves' ophthalmopathy and Graves' hyperthyroidism. The authors amplified TCR beta CDR3 regions, and they did so from RNA transcripts for repertoire sequencing. Second-round multiplex PCR followed a first-round RT-PCR using HTBI primers. TCRdb re-derived calls from the multiplex PCR reads in MiXCR, one entry per CDR3 protein. The sample comprises 650,000 to 900,000 distinct CDR3 sequences, 40% of which are singletons, and 40% to 55% rests with the top ten. Input material: peripheral blood. The receptors originated from an adult man with Graves' ophthalmopathy.

The table lists this clonotype with many counts. V is TRBV2 and J is TRBJ1-5; no clear D. The CDR3 sequence is 13 residues long. Germline V gene data show CDR1 as SNHLY and CDR2 as FYNNEI. The V and J ends lost 3 bases and 9 bases respectively, with 12 bases between them. The CDR3 is CASSEMGLRPQHF. In nucleotides, the CDR3 is TGTGCCAGCAGTGAGATGGGGTTGCGGCCCCAGCATTTT. Filled out from reference TRBV2 and TRBJ1-5, the complete variable domain reads EPEVTQTPSHQVTQMGQEVILRCVPISNHLYFYWYRQILGQKVEFLVSFYNNEISEKSEIFDDQFSVERPDGSNFTLKIRSTKLEDSAMYFCASSEMGLRPQHFGDGTRLSIL.

This clonotype showed up just a few times. V gene TRBV7-2 combines with J gene TRBJ2-5; possible D gene TRBD2, 5 bases. CDR1 is SGHTA and CDR2 is FQGNSA in the germline V gene. This CDR3 spans 15 amino acids. V was clipped by 6 bases and J by 5 bases, with 19 bases between them. DNA for the CDR3: TGTGCCAGCAGTTGGGTTCGCGGGTGGTTGGAGACCCAGTACTTC. Protein product: CASSWVRGWLETQYF. Complete variable domain (other parts from reference TRBV7-2 and TRBJ2-5): GAGVSQSPSNKVTEKGKDVELRCDPISGHTALYWYRQSLGQGLEFLIYFQGNSAPDKSGLPSDRFSAERTGGSVSTLTIQRTQQEDSAVYLCASSWVRGWLETQYFGPGTRLLVL.

The rearrangement uses TRBV2 and TRBJ1-5, with no clear D. The CDR3 is made up of 15 amino acids. The germline gives CDR1 SNHLY, CDR2 FYNNEI. Trimming removed 4 bases at V and 3 bases at J, with 13 bases between. Written as DNA, the CDR3 is TGTGCCAGCAGTGCTAGATTAGGGAACAATCAGCCCCAGCATTTT. Amino acids: CASSARLGNNQPQHF.

This clonotype showed up many times. The chain couples TRBV7-8 to TRBJ2-5, with 7 positions matching TRBD2. The CDR3 covers 17 residues. The trim removed 5 bases at V and 1 base at J, leaving 13 bases unmatched. Looked up from germline, CDR1 is SGHVS and CDR2 is FQNEAQ. CDR3 in amino acids: CASSTDRGREGQETQYF. As DNA, the CDR3 is TGTGCCAGCAGCACAGACCGAGGAAGGGAGGGCCAAGAGACCCAGTACTTC.

A note on this clonotype: A read error is possible here, since a much larger clone lies one base away. The gene calls are TRBV6-6 and TRBJ2-6; 8 nucleotides line up with TRBD1. CDR1 and CDR2 (germline): MNHNY, SVGAGI (reference sequence). The CDR3 is 17 amino acids. The CDR3 is CAGSYPQGGPGANVLTF. CDR3 nucleotide sequence: TGTGCCGGCAGTTACCCACAGGGGGGACCTGGGGCCAACGTCCTGACTTTC.

This clonotype was detected ten times or more. Mismatch with germline at one junction end may stem from a read error. This chain uses TRBV10-3 with TRBJ1-2, with 8 bases fitting TRBD1. From germline, CDR1 is ENHRY and CDR2 SYGVKD. The length of the CDR3 is 13 residues. The CDR3 sequence is CASSQTGAGGYTF. The DNA of the CDR3 is TGTGCCAGCAGTCAGACAGGGGCGGGTGGCTACACCTTC.

The J gene is TRBJ1-5, the V gene TRBV7-9; D is undetermined. Germline CDR1 is SEHNR and CDR2 is FQNEAQ (reference sequence). Trimming removed 1 base at V and 4 bases at J, with 11 bases between. The CDR3 is 15 amino acids. CDR3: CASSLDSGSNQPQHF. The DNA of the CDR3 is TGTGCCAGCAGCTTAGATTCGGGGTCAAATCAGCCCCAGCATTTT.

This clonotype turned up a few times. This rearrangement joins TRBV5-4 to TRBJ1-4; D unclear. This CDR3 comprises 14 residues. Germline-derived CDR1 and CDR2 are SGHNT and YYREEE (reference sequence). The ends were cut back, 0 bases at V and 6 bases at J, with 9 bases in the middle. CDR3 loop: CASSLGSNDEKLFF. CDR3 nucleotide sequence: TGTGCCAGCAGCTTGGGCTCCAACGATGAAAAACTGTTTTTT.

This clonotype was observed at least ten times. V is TRBV7-9 and J is TRBJ1-1; TRBD1 matches 10 bases. The CDR3 runs to 16 residues. Germline V gene data show CDR1 as SEHNR and CDR2 as FQNEAQ (reference sequence). The trim removed 5 bases at V and 4 bases at J, leaving 10 bases unmatched. CDR3 amino acids: CASSKDRGRLITEAFF. The CDR3 DNA reads TGTGCCAGCAGCAAAGACAGGGGGCGATTGATCACTGAAGCTTTCTTT.

This clonotype has only a few counts. This chain uses TRBV4-1 with TRBJ1-2, with 9 positions matching TRBD1. The CDR3 covers 15 residues. J lost 9 bases, V lost 4 bases, and 12 bases had no gene match. Germline CDR1 reads MGHRA; CDR2 reads YSYEKL. For the CDR3, the DNA is TGCGCCAGCAGCCCTTCCGGGACAGGGAAGGGGAGCTACACCTTC. Protein sequence: CASSPSGTGKGSYTF.

V gene TRBV24-1 combines with J gene TRBJ1-5; 8 bases map to TRBD1. J gave up 3 bases and V 9 bases, and 6 bases lay outside the gene matches. The CDR3 has 14 residues. Germline V lookup: CDR1 KGHDR, CDR2 SFDVKD. The CDR3, as DNA: TGTGCCACCCAGGACAGGGAGTTCAATCAGCCCCAGCATTTT. It translates to CATQDREFNQPQHF.

As DNA, the CDR3 is TGTGCCAGCAGCCCTAGAGGGAGAAAGCCTGAAGCTTTCTTT. It yields the protein CASSPRGRKPEAFF. V and J are TRBV7-9 and TRBJ1-1; D ambiguous. CDR3 length: 14 residues. Germline CDR1 reads SEHNR; CDR2 reads FQNEAQ (reference sequence). V shed 5 bases and J shed 6 bases, with 16 bases lying between them.

The V and J genes are TRBV2 and TRBJ2-7; perhaps D is TRBD1 or TRBD2 (5 bases each). Trimming removed 7 bases at V and 5 bases at J, with 18 bases between. Per germline, CDR1 SNHLY and CDR2 FYNNEI. This CDR3 region has 14 residues. CDR3 protein: CASKDHGGGDEQYF. The CDR3 region has the DNA TGTGCCAGCAAAGACCATGGGGGTGGCGACGAGCAGTACTTC. Looking up the rest from reference TRBV2 and TRBJ2-7 gives the full variable domain: EPEVTQTPSHQVTQMGQEVILRCVPISNHLYFYWYRQILGQKVEFLVSFYNNEISEKSEIFDDQFSVERPDGSNFTLKIRSTKLEDSAMYFCASKDHGGGDEQYFGPGTRLTVT.

V gene TRBV9 combines with J gene TRBJ2-7; possible D gene TRBD1, 6 bases. V lost 4 bases and J 5 bases, leaving 16 bases between the germline ends. Looked up from germline, CDR1 is SGDLS and CDR2 is YYNGEE. The CDR3 is 14 amino acids. CDR3 protein: CASSIGQNADEQYF. The CDR3 DNA sequence: TGTGCCAGCAGCATTGGACAGAACGCCGACGAGCAGTACTTC. The full variable domain, with the rest looked up from reference TRBV9 and TRBJ2-7, is DSGVTQTPKHLITATGQRVTLRCSPRSGDLSVYWYQQSLDQGLQFLIQYYNGEERAKGNILERFSAQQFPDLHSELNLSSLELGDSALYFCASSIGQNADEQYFGPGTRLTVT.

The genes are TRBV25-1 and TRBJ2-7; TRBD2 matches at 7 bases. The CDR3 sequence is 14 residues long. V shed 5 bases and J 5 bases; nucleotides not matched to a gene: 9. Germline loops: CDR1 MGHDK, CDR2 SYGVNS. CDR3 bases: TGTGCCAGCAGTAAGAGCGGGAACGCGGACGAGCAGTACTTC. Protein: CASSKSGNADEQYF.

This clonotype showed up just once. This chain uses TRBV4-3 with TRBJ1-5, with unresolved D. V was shortened by 3 bases and J by 3 bases, with 12 bases between the two germline ends. CDR3 size: 15 residues. CDR1 and CDR2 from the germline V gene are LGHNA and YSLEER. The CDR3 DNA is TGCGCCAGCAGCCAGACCCGGGGAGTCAATCAGCCCCAGCATTTT. It yields the protein CASSQTRGVNQPQHF.

The chain is built from TRBV10-2 and TRBJ1-1; D perhaps matches TRBD1 (5 bases). From germline, CDR1 is WSHSY and CDR2 SAAADI. V was pared by 8 bases and J by 0 bases, with 13 bases between. CDR3 length: 14 amino acids. CDR3 residues: CASVEDSMNTEAFF. As DNA, the CDR3 is TGCGCCAGCGTTGAAGACAGCATGAACACTGAAGCTTTCTTT.

About this clonotype itself: A much larger clone differs from this one at a single base, so this may be a read error. The CDR3 does not end in the conserved phenylalanine or tryptophan, so this is likely a read error. This chain uses TRBV11-1 with TRBJ2-7, with 7 nucleotides matching TRBD1. The V gene end was trimmed by 6 bases and the J gene end by 3 bases; junction bases not matched to a gene: 8. Germline V gene sequence: CDR1 SGHAT, CDR2 FQDESV (reference sequence). This CDR3 region has 14 residues. The CDR3: CASSQLDRDYEQYY. The CDR3, as DNA: TGTGCCAGCAGTCAACTCGACAGGGACTACGAGCAGTACTAC.

The chain has TRBV5-1 and TRBJ2-2; D might be TRBD1 (5 bases). Germline V CDR1 and CDR2: SGHRS, YFSETQ. This CDR3 region has 13 residues. Trimming shortened V by 3 bases and J by 11 bases, and 14 bases separated the two germline ends. The CDR3 sequence is CASSYTGLGELFF. The CDR3, as DNA: TGCGCCAGCAGCTACACAGGTTTAGGAGAGCTGTTTTTT.

A note on this clonotype: The junction does not match germline at one end; this may be a read error. This chain uses TRBV10-3 with TRBJ1-2, with TRBD1 as a possible D gene (5 bases). Germline CDR1 and CDR2: ENHRY and SYGVKD. This CDR3 is 19 amino acids long. The CDR3 DNA is TGTGCCAGCAGTGCGACTTGGGGACGACCAACCGCAACCGGGTATGGCTACACCTTC. It translates to CASSATWGRPTATGYGYTF.

This clonotype has at least ten counts. This chain connects TRBV6-4 to TRBJ2-7, with a possible D match to TRBD2 (5 bases). The germline V gene encodes CDR1 MRHNA and CDR2 SNTAGT. V lost 3 bases, J lost 3 bases, and 9 bases lay in between. The CDR3 extends over 13 amino acids. CDR3 sequence: CASSEPGIYEQYF. CDR3 in DNA: TGTGCCAGCAGTGAACCGGGGATCTACGAGCAGTACTTC.